A single sample is the source of the 25 T cell receptor beta chains below, sequenced in a study of T cell responses to AZD1222 COVID-19 vaccine. Some clones are missing from TCRdb's copy, which holds only in-frame ones; the method was immunoSEQ multiplex PCR. The sample lists 150,000 or so clones; roughly 90% were seen once. This specimen consisted of peripheral blood, obtained on day 0 of MenACWY control vaccination. The receptors stem from an adult in good health.

In its sample, this clone was seen once. This chain links TRBV7-2 with TRBJ2-7, with TRBD2 identical over 7 bases. This CDR3 is built from 14 residues. Germline loops: CDR1 SGHTA, CDR2 FQGNSA. V dropped 5 bases and J dropped 2; count of bases not matched to a gene: 6. CDR3 in amino acids: CASSPGLGTYEQYF. In DNA form, the CDR3 reads TGTGCCAGCAGCCCAGGACTAGGGACCTACGAGCAGTACTTC.

The chain carries TRBV6-5 and TRBJ1-1; tentatively, D is TRBD1 (5 bases). Germline assignment: CDR1 MNHEY and CDR2 SVGAGI. The CDR3 has 14 amino acids. Trimming left V 3 bases short and J 6 bases short, with 14 bases between. The CDR3 region is CASSYGGERAEAFF. DNA of the CDR3: TGTGCCAGCAGTTATGGAGGGGAGAGGGCTGAAGCTTTCTTT.

V and J are TRBV28 and TRBJ2-5; D remains unclear. V lost 3 bases, J lost 2 bases, and 10 bases lay in between. The CDR3 is made up of 14 amino acids. Per the germline V gene, CDR1 is MDHEN and CDR2 is SYDVKM. The CDR3 reads CASSFTATQETQYF. DNA of the CDR3: TGTGCCAGCAGTTTTACAGCTACTCAAGAGACCCAGTACTTC.

V gene TRBV11-3 combines with J gene TRBJ1-6, with D perhaps matching TRBD1 (6 bases). The ends were cut back, 4 bases at V and 1 base at J, with 20 bases in the middle. The CDR3 extends over 19 amino acids. CDR1 is SGHNT and CDR2 is YENEEA in the germline V gene. In DNA, the CDR3 is TGTGCCAGCAGCTCTGGGACCATTTGGGACAAGTCCTATAATTCACCCCTCCACTTT. Residues: CASSSGTIWDKSYNSPLHF. Combining the CDR3 with reference TRBV11-3 and TRBJ1-6 gives the whole variable domain EAGVVQSPRYKIIEKKQPVAFWCNPISGHNTLYWYLQNLGQGPELLIRYENEEAVDDSQLPKDRFSAERLKGVDSTLKIQPAELGDSAVYLCASSSGTIWDKSYNSPLHFGNGTRLTVT.

V gene TRBV5-6 combines with J gene TRBJ1-4; TRBD1 matches at 8 bases. Germline-derived CDR1 and CDR2 are SGHDT and YYEEEE. The ends lost 0 bases at V and 8 bases at J; junction bases unmatched: 3. The CDR3 covers 14 residues. DNA for the CDR3: TGTGCCAGCAGCTTGGACAACAGGGGGGAAAAACTGTTTTTT. Residues: CASSLDNRGEKLFF.

The CDR3: CASSQAGQGVHGLFF. In DNA, the CDR3 is TGTGCCAGTAGTCAAGCGGGACAGGGGGTCCATGGACTGTTTTTT. The chain is built from TRBV19 and TRBJ1-4, with 11 bases that match TRBD1. CDR1 and CDR2 from the germline V gene are LNHDA and SQIVND (reference sequence). The CDR3 consists of 15 residues. V gave up 5 bases and J gave up 13 bases; unmatched junction bases: 12. Complete variable domain (other parts from reference TRBV19 and TRBJ1-4): DGGITQSPKYLFRKEGQNVTLSCEQNLNHDAMYWYRQDPGQGLRLIYYSQIVNDFQKGDIAEGYSVSREKKESFPLTVTSAQKNPTAFYLCASSQAGQGVHGLFFGSGTQLSVL.

This clone was seen once. The V call is TRBV5-1, the J call TRBJ2-1, with a weak D call TRBD1 (6 bases). The V end lost 0 bases, the J end lost 7 bases, and 14 bases lay between the germline ends. CDR1 and CDR2 from the germline V gene are SGHRS and YFSETQ. The CDR3 is 15 residues long. CDR3 sequence (DNA): TGCGCCAGCAGCTTGGACGGCAGGGGCTGGAATGAGCAGTTCTTC. Its protein is CASSLDGRGWNEQFF. Drawing the rest from reference TRBV5-1 and TRBJ2-1, the complete variable domain is KAGVTQTPRYLIKTRGQQVTLSCSPISGHRSVSWYQQTPGQGLQFLFEYFSETQRNKGNFPGRFSGRQFSNSRSEMNVSTLELGDSALYLCASSLDGRGWNEQFFGPGTRLTVL.

The CDR3 region is CASSPEWDSGGNQPQHF. In nucleotides, the CDR3 is TGTGCCAGCAGCCCAGAATGGGACAGCGGGGGGAATCAGCCCCAGCATTTT. The J gene is TRBJ1-5, the V gene TRBV7-8; 7 bases are a match to TRBD1. The CDR3 length is 17 residues. V gave up 5 bases and J gave up 4 bases; unmatched junction bases: 14. Germline V lookup: CDR1 SGHVS, CDR2 FQNEAQ.

V is TRBV30 and J is TRBJ1-1; D ambiguous. V was cut by 2 bases and J by 7 bases, with 11 bases left in between. The CDR3 has 12 amino acids. Germline V gives CDR1 GTSNPN, CDR2 SVGIG (reference sequence). The CDR3 protein is CAWSKGWVEAFF. The CDR3, as DNA: TGTGCCTGGAGTAAAGGGTGGGTTGAAGCTTTCTTT.

This rearrangement joins TRBV19 to TRBJ2-3; 8 nucleotides agree with TRBD2. Germline CDR1 and CDR2: LNHDA and SQIVND (reference sequence). The CDR3 loop spans 17 amino acids. V lost 1 base and J lost 2; bases outside the gene matches: 8. In nucleotides, the CDR3 is TGTGCCAGTAGTATAGTAGGAGCGGGGGCCCCCACAGATACGCAGTATTTT. As protein: CASSIVGAGAPTDTQYF.

The V gene is TRBV11-2, the J gene TRBJ2-1; 12 bases align to TRBD2. The CDR3 runs 15 residues. Trimming removed 1 base from V and 5 bases from J; junction bases left unmatched: 0. The germline V gene has CDR1 SGHAT and CDR2 FQNNGV. The CDR3 sequence is CASSLASGGDNEQFF. The CDR3 region has the DNA TGTGCCAGCAGCTTAGCTAGCGGGGGGGACAATGAGCAGTTCTTC.

The chain uses TRBV5-6 and TRBJ2-7, with 11 bases fitting TRBD1. This CDR3 has 14 amino acids. Germline V gene sequence: CDR1 SGHDT, CDR2 YYEEEE. Trimming removed 3 bases from V and 3 bases from J; junction bases left unmatched: 2. The CDR3: CASSSGTGGYEQYF. DNA for the CDR3: TGTGCCAGCAGCTCAGGGACAGGGGGCTACGAGCAGTACTTC.

The rearrangement links TRBV5-6 to TRBJ1-3; possible D gene TRBD1, 5 bases. This CDR3 region has 14 residues. The V gene lost 1 base and the J gene lost 2 bases, with 7 bases spanning the gap. Germline lookup yields CDR1 SGHDT and CDR2 YYEEEE. CDR3: CASSLMTAGNTIYF. For the CDR3, the DNA is TGTGCCAGCAGCTTGATGACAGCTGGAAACACCATATATTTT.

V gene TRBV19 combines with J gene TRBJ1-1; tentative D call: TRBD1 (6 bases). The CDR3 extends over 16 amino acids. Germline CDR1 and CDR2: LNHDA and SQIVND (reference sequence). V lost 7 bases, J lost 5 bases, and 23 bases lay in between. The CDR3 sequence: CASNSGAGRRGTEAFF. For the CDR3, the DNA is TGTGCCAGTAACTCGGGGGCAGGCCGGAGAGGGACTGAAGCTTTCTTT.

The chain recombines TRBV11-2 with TRBJ1-4; no definite D call. This CDR3 is 15 amino acids long. Germline CDR1 is SGHAT and CDR2 is FQNNGV. The V and J ends lost 2 bases and 7 bases respectively, with 14 bases between them. CDR3 DNA sequence: TGTGCCAGCAGCTTAAGCGTACAAAGGAGTGAAAAACTGTTTTTT. Encoded protein: CASSLSVQRSEKLFF.

The chain recombines TRBV19 with TRBJ2-3; D is uncertain. The V end lost 7 bases, the J end lost 2 bases, and 16 bases lay between the germline ends. The CDR3 runs to 15 residues. From germline, CDR1 is LNHDA and CDR2 SQIVND (reference sequence). CDR3 sequence: CASTRDSFITDTQYF. Here the CDR3 DNA reads TGTGCCAGTACTCGAGACTCGTTTATCACAGATACGCAGTATTTT.

The chain is built from TRBV6-2 or TRBV6-3 and TRBJ2-7; 13 bases fit TRBD2. From germline, CDR1 is MNHEY and CDR2 SVGEGT. Trimming at V came to 5 bases and at J to 5 bases, leaving 6 bases not matched to a gene. The CDR3 sequence is 15 residues long. Here the CDR3 reads CASSRTSGSGNEQYF. The CDR3 DNA reads as TGTGCCAGCAGTCGGACTAGCGGGAGTGGGAACGAGCAGTACTTC.

V and J are TRBV4-1 and TRBJ2-3, with 10 bases lining up with TRBD2. CDR1 is MGHRA and CDR2 is YSYEKL in the germline V gene. This CDR3 has 15 residues. V was pared by 5 bases and J by 5 bases, with 7 bases of the junction left unmatched. The CDR3 sequence is CASSTQAGGRDTQYF. Here the CDR3 DNA reads TGCGCCAGCAGCACGCAAGCGGGGGGGCGAGATACGCAGTATTTT.

The CDR3 DNA follows: TGTGCCATCAGCCACGTGGGGCAAGAAAAACTGTTTTTT. Translating it yields CAISHVGQEKLFF. The gene calls are TRBV10-3 and TRBJ1-4, with D possibly being TRBD1 (5 bases). CDR3 size: 13 residues. The germline V gene encodes CDR1 ENHRY and CDR2 SYGVKD. The V end lost 6 bases, the J end lost 8 bases, and 13 bases lay between the germline ends.

The chain uses TRBV30 and TRBJ2-3; D is tentatively TRBD1 or TRBD2 (5 bases each). V lost 4 bases and J lost 3, with 17 bases in between. CDR3 length: 15 residues. Germline V gene lookup returns CDR1 GTSNPN and CDR2 SVGIG (reference sequence). CDR3 protein: CAWTRDLGETDTQYF. The CDR3 nucleotides read TGTGCCTGGACCCGGGACCTAGGGGAGACAGATACGCAGTATTTT.

V and J are TRBV7-9 and TRBJ1-2; D gene unclear. Deletions cut 6 bases from V and 0 bases from J, with 14 bases between. CDR3 length equals 15 residues. Germline V gene data show CDR1 as SEHNR and CDR2 as FQNEAQ (reference sequence). The CDR3 bases are TGTGCCAGCAGAGAGGCAGGAGGAACTAACTATGGCTACACCTTC. Translation: CASREAGGTNYGYTF.

The J gene is TRBJ2-2, the V gene TRBV10-3, with 7 bases identical to TRBD2. Per germline, CDR1 ENHRY and CDR2 SYGVKD. The CDR3 has 15 residues. With 4 bases clipped from V and 4 bases from J, the junction kept 6 bases outside the gene matches. CDR3 loop: CAISGGGGRTGELFF. DNA of the CDR3: TGTGCCATCAGTGGCGGCGGGGGACGCACCGGGGAGCTGTTTTTT.

The chain recombines TRBV28 with TRBJ2-3; D ambiguous. This CDR3 spans 14 amino acids. The V gene's germline CDR1 is MDHEN and CDR2 SYDVKM. V lost 5 bases, J lost 2 bases, and 11 bases lay in between. CDR3 sequence (DNA): TGTGCCAGCAGTGGAGAGGACGACACAGATACGCAGTATTTT. This sequence encodes CASSGEDDTDTQYF.

The rearrangement links TRBV2 to TRBJ1-1; D is possibly TRBD1 (6 bases). CDR3 length: 15 residues. V lost 7 bases to trimming and J lost 6 bases, with 21 bases between them. Germline CDR1 SNHLY, CDR2 FYNNEI. CDR3 sequence (DNA): TGTGCCAGCAACTCTAGGGGGAGGGCTGCATCTGAAGCTTTCTTT. Its translation: CASNSRGRAASEAFF. Filled out from reference TRBV2 and TRBJ1-1, the complete variable domain reads EPEVTQTPSHQVTQMGQEVILRCVPISNHLYFYWYRQILGQKVEFLVSFYNNEISEKSEIFDDQFSVERPDGSNFTLKIRSTKLEDSAMYFCASNSRGRAASEAFFGQGTRLTVV.

The rearrangement joins TRBV5-1 to TRBJ2-2, with a tentative D call TRBD2 (6 bases). Germline V gene data show CDR1 as SGHRS and CDR2 as YFSETQ. The germline V and J ends were trimmed by 2 bases and 0 bases, with 11 bases remaining between them. The CDR3 is 16 residues long. In nucleotides, the CDR3 is TGCGCCAGCAGCTTCTCGGCGGGGCCGAACACCGGGGAGCTGTTTTTT. Its protein product is CASSFSAGPNTGELFF.